This TCR beta chain was retrieved from a study of CD8+ T cells in alopecia areata. Across the whole study: In an open-label trial, patients got 5 to 10 mg tofacitinib twice daily. The tofacitinib course ran for 6 to 18 months and was followed by 6 months off drug.

Germline CDR1 GTSNPN, CDR2 SVGIG (reference sequence). V dropped 0 bases and J dropped 8; count of bases not matched to a gene: 11. The CDR3 runs to 15 residues. TCR sequencing used cDNA made by reverse transcription of extracted RNA. Only in-frame clones appear in the TCRdb table, and some are missing; sequencing was by immunoSEQ multiplex PCR. This table holds approximately 180,000 clones, approximately 59% found once. Sampling of alopecia areata patients yielded lesional scalp punch biopsies as well as peripheral blood. PBMCs were stained for CD3, CD4 and CD8, and CD4+ and CD8+ T cells were sorted.

The chain joins TRBV30 to TRBJ1-2; 8 positions agree with TRBD1. Sequenced here: CD4+ T cells sorted from blood, sampled at week 0. The sequence came from a human donor with alopecia areata. In DNA form, the CDR3 reads TGTGCCTGGAGTGTACAGGGCGGACAGGGAGGCGGCTACACCTTC. This gives the protein CAWSVQGGQGGGYTF.